This is a list of T cell receptor beta chains from one sample in a study of shared clonotypes between healthy human individuals. Sequencing was performed with immunoSEQ multiplex PCR; in TCRdb, only in-frame clones are kept and a portion is missing. Of around 940,000 clones in the sample, approximately 76% were seen once. The specimen sequenced was memory CD4+ T cells sorted from blood. The receptors were sampled from a man younger than 30 in good health. CDR3s include the opening cysteine and the closing phenylalanine or tryptophan. The D gene is left open where the match is weak. The size of a clone is reported for some rows only, either as once, few or many, or as a class for expanded clones.

size | D | J | V | length | CDR3 | DNA
NA | TRBD1 | TRBJ1-2 | TRBV7-2 | 12 | CASSLDDRAYTF | TGTGCCAGCAGCTTAGACGACAGGGCCTACACCTTC
NA | TRBD1 | TRBJ2-5 | TRBV27 | 13 | CASSPQGAGTQYF | TGTGCCAGCAGCCCCCAGGGGGCCGGGACCCAGTACTTC
NA | NA | TRBJ1-1 | TRBV5-1 | 15 | CASSLTGAQNTEAFF | TGCGCCAGCAGCTTAACGGGGGCGCAAAACACTGAAGCTTTCTTT
NA | NA | TRBJ1-6 | TRBV27 | 16 | CASSSFGAGNNSPLHF | TGTGCCAGCAGTTCGTTTGGGGCAGGGAATAATTCACCCCTCCACTTT
NA | NA | TRBJ1-2 | TRBV7-9 | 12 | CASSLEQGGYTF | TGTGCCAGCAGCTTAGAACAGGGAGGCTACACCTTC
NA | TRBD1 | TRBJ2-5 | TRBV5-1 | 15 | CASSPRIGGGETQYF | TGCGCCAGCAGCCCCCGTATAGGGGGCGGAGAGACCCAGTACTTC
NA | TRBD1 | TRBJ1-4 | TRBV7-8 | 17 | CASSPGTGKTTNEKLFF | TGTGCCAGCAGCCCAGGGACAGGGAAGACAACTAATGAAAAACTGTTTTTT
NA | NA | TRBJ1-6 | TRBV6-6 | 13 | CASSQADNSPLHF | TGTGCCAGCAGTCAGGCGGATAATTCACCCCTCCACTTT
once | NA | TRBJ1-3 | TRBV5-6 | 15 | CASSLGQVGRNTIYF | TGTGCCAGCAGCTTGGGGCAGGTTGGGAGAAACACCATATATTTT
few | NA | TRBJ1-2 | TRBV7-8 | 14 | CASSSGRANYGYTF | TGTGCCAGCAGTTCCGGCCGGGCTAACTATGGCTACACCTTC
NA | TRBD1 | TRBJ1-5 | TRBV4-2 | 17 | CASSQDPTGQRDQPQHF | TGTGCCAGCAGCCAAGATCCCACGGGACAGAGGGATCAGCCCCAGCATTTT